Described below is a single T cell receptor (beta chain) sequence and its context. The antigen is unknown. The data were obtained in a study of cytomegalovirus exposure and HLA in healthy donors. Study findings and constraints: Researchers reported that a few CMV-associated chains were confirmed in vitro as CMV antigen-specific.

This PCR relied on a set of 60 Vbeta primers and 13 Jbeta primers. Using immunoSEQ multiplex PCR, the repertoire was profiled, and TCRdb retains in-frame clones only, with some absent. Of 200,000 or so clones listed, 81% are singletons. Sequences were obtained from PBMCs. This clonotype originated in a woman aged 18 to 35 in good health and CMV-seropositive.

The CDR3 sequence: CASSASYEQYF. As DNA, the CDR3 is TGTGCCAGCAGCGCTAGCTACGAGCAGTACTTC. The chain employs TRBV9 and TRBJ2-7; no reliable D call. Germline loops: CDR1 SGDLS, CDR2 YYNGEE. The CDR3 runs 11 residues. V was clipped by 3 bases and J by 3 bases, with 4 bases between them.